This entry lists 30 T cell receptor beta chains sequenced from one sample in a study of T cell responses to AZD1222 COVID-19 vaccine. Assay used: immunoSEQ multiplex PCR; TCRdb lists only in-frame clones, some missing. Here the sample spans 120,000 to 150,000 clones, roughly 88% being singletons. The sample here was peripheral blood, taken on day 0 of AZD1222 vaccination. The receptors originated from an adult in good health.

A single count supports this clone. This rearrangement joins TRBV5-4 to TRBJ2-7; 9 positions match TRBD1. The CDR3 runs 12 residues. Looked up from germline, CDR1 is SGHNT and CDR2 is YYREEE (reference sequence). V shed 6 bases, J shed 5 bases, and the junction held 3 bases outside the gene matches. The CDR3 nucleotides are TGTGCCAGCACCAGACAGGGGGACGAGCAGTACTTC. Translation gives CASTRQGDEQYF. Complete variable domain (other parts from reference TRBV5-4 and TRBJ2-7): ETGVTQSPTHLIKTRGQQVTLRCSSQSGHNTVSWYQQALGQGPQFIFQYYREEENGRGNFPPRFSGLQFPNYSSELNVNALELDDSALYLCASTRQGDEQYFGPGTRLTVT.

The chain couples TRBV11-3 to TRBJ2-7, with D perhaps matching TRBD2 (5 bases). Germline loops: CDR1 SGHNT, CDR2 YENEEA. This CDR3 has 14 amino acids. Trimming pared 4 bases from V and 2 bases from J, leaving 12 bases between. The CDR3 bases are TGTGCCAGCAGCTCAGATTCCGGGGCCTACGAGCAGTACTTC. This translates into CASSSDSGAYEQYF.

The V and J genes are TRBV7-2 and TRBJ2-1; TRBD1 matches at 10 bases. The CDR3 length is 16 residues. V was pared by 5 bases and J by 2 bases, with 6 bases of the junction left unmatched. From germline, CDR1 is SGHTA and CDR2 FQGNSA. In DNA, the CDR3 is TGTGCCAGCAGCCCGACCGGGACAGGGGCCTACAATGAGCAGTTCTTC. It yields the protein CASSPTGTGAYNEQFF.

V gene TRBV19 combines with J gene TRBJ2-3; D is unclear. With 7 bases removed from V and 5 bases from J, the gap between germline ends came to 7 bases. The germline V gene has CDR1 LNHDA and CDR2 SQIVND (reference sequence). The CDR3 consists of 11 residues. The CDR3 DNA follows: TGTGCCAGTAAGCTTCAAGATACGCAGTATTTT. It specifies CASKLQDTQYF.

The rearrangement links TRBV7-6 to TRBJ1-4; D is possibly TRBD1 (5 bases). Germline V gene sequence: CDR1 SGHVS, CDR2 FNYEAQ. The CDR3 is 14 amino acids. V was trimmed by 4 bases and J by 6 bases, leaving 12 bases between them. CDR3 in DNA: TGTGCCAGCAGCTGGGGGGTAGGTCATGAAAAACTGTTTTTT. Translation gives CASSWGVGHEKLFF.

The CDR3 DNA follows: TGTGCCAGCTCACCGGGACAGGGGGTTTACGAAAAACTGTTTTTT. Residues: CASSPGQGVYEKLFF. The rearrangement links TRBV18 to TRBJ1-4; the match to TRBD1 covers 11 bases. J gave up 8 bases and V 3 bases, and 5 bases lay outside the gene matches. The CDR3 has 15 residues. CDR1 KGHSH and CDR2 LQKENI come from the germline V gene.

The gene calls are TRBV9 and TRBJ2-1; 7 nucleotides match TRBD1. Germline CDR1 and CDR2: SGDLS and YYNGEE. With V trimmed by 3 bases and J by 6 bases, 9 bases remained unmatched. The CDR3 loop spans 15 amino acids. The CDR3 DNA reads as TGTGCCAGCAGCGCCCCGGGACAGTCCCTCAATGAGCAGTTCTTC. It yields the protein CASSAPGQSLNEQFF.

The J gene is TRBJ2-5, the V gene TRBV10-1, with D unclear. Trimming took off 11 bases at V and 3 bases at J, with 10 bases between the two ends. CDR1 is WNHNN and CDR2 is SYGVQD in the germline V gene (reference sequence). CDR3 length equals 11 residues. CDR3 nucleotides: TGCGCCGGTACAGTGGAAGAGACCCAGTACTTC. The encoded protein is CAGTVEETQYF.

This rearrangement joins TRBV4-1 to TRBJ1-5; no reliable D call. The CDR3 consists of 15 residues. The germline gives CDR1 MGHRA, CDR2 YSYEKL. V was pared by 3 bases and J by 2 bases, with 11 bases between. CDR3 region: CASSQVPSGNQPQHF. As DNA, the CDR3 is TGCGCCAGCAGCCAGGTACCATCCGGCAATCAGCCCCAGCATTTT.

This chain links TRBV15 with TRBJ1-6; no definite D call. This CDR3 spans 11 amino acids. Germline values: CDR1 LNHNV, CDR2 YYDKDF (reference sequence). V shed 5 bases and J shed 7 bases, with 3 bases lying between them. CDR3 in amino acids: CATSENSPLHF. The CDR3 DNA is TGTGCCACCAGCGAGAATTCACCCCTCCACTTT.

The gene calls are TRBV18 and TRBJ1-4, with 9 bases lining up with TRBD1. The V and J ends lost 2 bases and 5 bases, in that order; junction bases with no gene match: 0. The CDR3 length is 14 residues. Germline loops: CDR1 KGHSH, CDR2 LQKENI. The CDR3 region has the DNA TGTGCCAGCTCACCAGGGACAGGGAATGAAAAACTGTTTTTT. Translation gives CASSPGTGNEKLFF.

V usage is TRBV19 and J usage is TRBJ1-2; D is undetermined. The V gene's germline CDR1 is LNHDA and CDR2 SQIVND (reference sequence). V lost 3 bases, J lost 3 bases, and 11 bases lay in between. This CDR3 has 14 residues. CDR3 nucleotides: TGTGCCAGTAGTATCAAGGGAGGTGACTATGGCTACACCTTC. It yields the protein CASSIKGGDYGYTF.

The chain has TRBV18 and TRBJ1-5, with 10 positions matching TRBD1. The CDR3 loop spans 17 amino acids. CDR1 and CDR2 (germline): KGHSH, LQKENI. The V segment lost 2 bases and the J segment 2 bases; nucleotides outside the gene matches: 6. This CDR3 is CASSPLRTGGGNQPQHF. The CDR3 nucleotides are TGTGCCAGCTCACCATTACGGACAGGGGGAGGCAATCAGCCCCAGCATTTT.

The V gene is TRBV6-5, the J gene TRBJ1-2; D call uncertain. CDR3 length: 13 residues. V was trimmed by 2 bases and J by 4 bases, leaving 8 bases between them. CDR1 and CDR2 (germline): MNHEY, SVGAGI. The CDR3 spells CASSYEQSYGYTF. The CDR3 DNA sequence: TGTGCCAGCAGTTACGAACAGTCCTATGGCTACACCTTC.

This clone was counted a single time. The chain uses TRBV5-4 and TRBJ1-1, with D unresolved. The germline V gene encodes CDR1 SGHNT and CDR2 YYREEE (reference sequence). V shed 3 bases and J shed 1 base, with 4 bases lying between them. The CDR3 has 12 amino acids. DNA for the CDR3: TGTGCCAGCAGCTCCCCGAACACTGAAGCTTTCTTT. Its protein is CASSSPNTEAFF.

J is TRBJ2-1 and V is TRBV15; no reliable D call. V shed 0 bases and J shed 5 bases, with 5 bases lying between them. Germline lookup yields CDR1 LNHNV and CDR2 YYDKDF (reference sequence). The CDR3 is 13 residues long. CDR3 protein: CATSRDRNNEQFF. CDR3 bases: TGTGCCACCAGCAGAGACAGGAACAATGAGCAGTTCTTC.

The rearrangement links TRBV7-8 to TRBJ1-4, with D hard to call. This CDR3 has 12 residues. V lost 7 bases and J lost 7, with 10 bases in between. Per the germline V gene, CDR1 is SGHVS and CDR2 is FQNEAQ. CDR3 in amino acids: CASNWRGEKLFF. DNA for the CDR3: TGTGCCAGCAATTGGAGAGGTGAAAAACTGTTTTTT.

The CDR3 spells CASKLGPSFQNSGNTIYF. For the CDR3, the DNA is TGTGCCAGCAAGTTGGGACCCTCCTTTCAGAACTCTGGAAACACCATATATTTT. The chain recombines TRBV7-9 with TRBJ1-3; TRBD1 might be the D (5 bases). This CDR3 has 18 residues. CDR1 SEHNR and CDR2 FQNEAQ come from the germline V gene (reference sequence). V was cut by 7 bases and J by 0 bases, with 22 bases left in between.

V gene TRBV5-1 combines with J gene TRBJ2-7; maybe TRBD1 (6 bases). V gave up 4 bases and J gave up 3 bases, with 14 bases separating them. The CDR3 runs 14 residues. Germline V CDR1 and CDR2: SGHRS, YFSETQ. CDR3 coding DNA: TGCGCCAGCAGCCTAAATACGGACAGCTACGAGCAGTACTTC. The encoded protein is CASSLNTDSYEQYF.

The chain recombines TRBV6-5 with TRBJ2-7, with D possibly being TRBD1 (6 bases). V was cut by 0 bases and J by 2 bases, with 11 bases left in between. Germline CDR1 and CDR2: MNHEY and SVGAGI. The CDR3 extends over 15 amino acids. The CDR3 coding sequence is TGTGCCAGCAGTTACTCGAGTACAGGGACCTACGAGCAGTACTTC. It codes for CASSYSSTGTYEQYF.

The J gene is TRBJ1-1, the V gene TRBV7-9; tentatively, D is TRBD1 (5 bases). Germline V CDR1 and CDR2: SEHNR, FQNEAQ (reference sequence). The CDR3 has 11 residues. The ends were cut back, 2 bases at V and 8 bases at J, with 6 bases in the middle. Here the CDR3 DNA reads TGTGCCAGCAGCTTACGGGGCGAAGCTTTCTTT. Amino acid sequence: CASSLRGEAFF.

This clone was counted once. The same CDR3 also results from other DNA sequences found in this sample. J is TRBJ2-5 and V is TRBV7-2; D gene unclear. The germline V gene has CDR1 SGHTA and CDR2 FQGNSA. The CDR3 consists of 11 residues. V was trimmed by 4 bases and J by 0 bases, leaving 0 bases between them. This chain's CDR3 is CASSYQETQYF. CDR3 DNA sequence: TGTGCCAGCAGCTACCAAGAGACCCAGTACTTC.

The chain uses TRBV3-1 (or the pseudogene TRBV3-2) and TRBJ1-2, with D perhaps TRBD1 (6 bases). The CDR3 has 15 amino acids. The V and J ends lost 3 bases and 7 bases respectively, with 18 bases between them. Germline CDR1 LGHDT, CDR2 YNNKEL (reference sequence). CDR3 sequence (DNA): TGTGCCAGCAGCCACGGGGGAGGGGGGGCCGCTGGCTACACCTTC. This translates into CASSHGGGGAAGYTF.

The V call is TRBV27, the J call TRBJ2-2; D not resolved. Germline values: CDR1 MNHEY, CDR2 SMNVEV (reference sequence). The CDR3 totals 13 residues. V lost 6 bases, J lost 4 bases, and 9 bases lay in between. CDR3 sequence (DNA): TGTGCCAGCAGCTTGATGGTCACCGGGGAGCTGTTTTTT. Amino acids: CASSLMVTGELFF.

This chain uses TRBV6-2 or TRBV6-3 with TRBJ2-5, with 9 bases matching TRBD2. The CDR3 length is 17 residues. Germline CDR1 and CDR2: MNHEY and SVGEGT. With V trimmed by 2 bases and J by 7 bases, 14 bases remained unmatched. CDR3 DNA: TGTGCCAGCAGTTACGGGTTCCCTAGCGGGGTAGGAGTGACCCAGTACTTC. Translated: CASSYGFPSGVGVTQYF.

V usage is TRBV18 and J usage is TRBJ1-1; TRBD1 aligns across 7 bases. CDR3 length: 15 residues. Germline V gives CDR1 KGHSH, CDR2 LQKENI. V was pared by 2 bases and J by 5 bases, with 8 bases of the junction left unmatched. In nucleotides, the CDR3 is TGTGCCAGCTCACCATTACAGGGGTGGAGGACTGAAGCTTTCTTT. This codes for CASSPLQGWRTEAFF.

The chain carries TRBV5-5 and TRBJ2-5, with TRBD2 matching over 10 bases. With 8 bases clipped from V and 3 bases from J, the junction kept 16 bases outside the gene matches. From germline, CDR1 is SGHKS and CDR2 YYEKEE (reference sequence). CDR3 length: 17 residues. The CDR3 region is CASQPVVTSGRKETQYF. CDR3 nucleotide sequence: TGTGCCAGTCAGCCCGTTGTGACTAGCGGGCGAAAAGAGACCCAGTACTTC.

This sequence joins TRBV30 and TRBJ2-1, with TRBD2 matching 12 bases. Trimming took 0 bases from V and 4 from J; bases not matched to a gene: 1. Germline CDR1 and CDR2: GTSNPN and SVGIG (reference sequence). The CDR3 is 15 residues long. The CDR3 DNA reads as TGTGCCTGGAGTGTAACTAGCGGGGGGTACAATGAGCAGTTCTTC. Translated: CAWSVTSGGYNEQFF.

This clone was recorded a few times. V usage is TRBV29-1 and J usage is TRBJ2-7, with D perhaps matching TRBD1 (6 bases). The V end lost 6 bases, the J end lost 2 bases, and 14 bases lay between the germline ends. Germline assignment: CDR1 SQVTM and CDR2 ANQGSEA. This CDR3 contains 13 residues. The DNA for the CDR3 is TGCAGCGTCGCTCGGGACAACCCCTACGAGCAGTACTTC. It specifies CSVARDNPYEQYF.

The chain joins TRBV11-2 to TRBJ2-3; D unclear. This CDR3 is built from 14 residues. The V end was cut by 0 bases, the J end by 6 bases, with 10 bases between. Germline CDR1 and CDR2: SGHAT and FQNNGV. CDR3: CASSLDYSGDTQYF. The CDR3 DNA reads TGTGCCAGCAGCTTAGATTATTCAGGTGATACGCAGTATTTT.